This TCR beta chain came from a study of cytomegalovirus exposure and HLA in healthy donors. A word on this clone: As yet, its antigen is unknown.

The V and J ends lost 1 base and 0 bases respectively, with 4 bases between them. This CDR3 has 13 residues. CDR1 is LNHNV, CDR2 YYDKDF, per germline (reference sequence). Study-level points and caveats: Later genetic work tied a missense DCLRE1C variant to beta-chain V and J trimming. Later analysis indicated greater clonal expansion among HLA-associated TCR beta chains than among equally common other chains. A later analysis associated 15,000 to 20,000 TCR beta sequences with HLA alleles at a 0.05 false discovery rate.

With 60 Vbeta and 13 Jbeta primers, the PCR was carried out. The table came from immunoSEQ multiplex PCR; TCRdb's copy has only in-frame clones and leaves some out. The table records about 97,000 clones, roughly three fifths of them present only once. The sequence was obtained from a human donor in good health. Sequencing input: PBMCs. V is TRBV15 and J is TRBJ2-7; no clear D. The CDR3 loop reads CATSRGDSYEQYF. The CDR3 DNA follows: TGTGCCACCAGCAGAGGAGACTCCTACGAGCAGTACTTC. Combining the CDR3 with reference TRBV15 and TRBJ2-7 gives the whole variable domain DAMVIQNPRYQVTQFGKPVTLSCSQTLNHNVMYWYQQKSSQAPKLLFHYYDKDFNNEADTPDNFQSRRPNTSFCFLDIRSPGLGDTAMYLCATSRGDSYEQYFGPGTRLTVT.